This entry features one T cell receptor (beta chain) sequence. The data stem from a study of shared clonotypes between healthy human individuals. TCRdb's table, derived via immunoSEQ multiplex PCR, lists solely in-frame clones and lacks some. The data hold more than 2,000,000 clones, with approximately 92% observed a single time. The CDR3 is 13 residues long. Germline V lookup: CDR1 SNHLY, CDR2 FYNNEI. V lost 3 bases and J lost 7, with 9 bases in between. The TCR was taken from a man between 18 and 35 years old in good health. The chain employs TRBV2 and TRBJ2-2, with D hard to call. The source material was naive CD4+ T cells sorted from blood. Regarding subset: CD45RA+ positively selected. The CDR3: CASSDGSNGELFF. As DNA, the CDR3 is TGTGCCAGCAGTGATGGAAGTAACGGGGAGCTGTTTTTT. Full variable domain (missing parts from reference TRBV2 and TRBJ2-2): EPEVTQTPSHQVTQMGQEVILRCVPISNHLYFYWYRQILGQKVEFLVSFYNNEISEKSEIFDDQFSVERPDGSNFTLKIRSTKLEDSAMYFCASSDGSNGELFFGEGSRLTVL.